The 32 T cell receptor beta chains given below trace back to one sample, sequenced in a study of T-cell reconstitution after alpha-beta-depleted transplantation in children. Researchers prepared the TCRbeta library using unique molecular identifiers, the study reports. MiXCR was run by TCRdb on the PCR reads, yielding one entry per CDR3 protein. The table lists about 610,000 distinct CDR3 sequences, 8% to 11% of them singletons. The input for sequencing was PBMCs from the stem cell graft donor, taken from the stem cell graft. The origin of the receptors is a human donor who donated a stem cell graft to a child with acute myeloid leukemia.

This clonotype was seen many times. The chain carries TRBV7-2 and TRBJ2-1; 11 positions match TRBD2. Germline CDR1 and CDR2: SGHTA and FQGNSA. This CDR3 has 15 amino acids. J lost 4 bases, V lost 4 bases, and 3 bases had no gene match. CDR3: CASSSGLAVYNEQFF. The CDR3 DNA reads TGTGCCAGCAGCTCGGGACTAGCGGTTTACAATGAGCAGTTCTTC. Full variable domain (rest looked up from reference TRBV7-2 and TRBJ2-1): GAGVSQSPSNKVTEKGKDVELRCDPISGHTALYWYRQSLGQGLEFLIYFQGNSAPDKSGLPSDRFSAERTGGSVSTLTIQRTQQEDSAVYLCASSSGLAVYNEQFFGPGTRLTVL.

This clonotype was seen a few times. This chain joins TRBV12-3 or TRBV12-4 and TRBJ2-3; 12 bases map to TRBD2. V was pared by 8 bases and J by 2 bases, with 2 bases of the junction left unmatched. This CDR3 is 14 amino acids long. The CDR3, as DNA: TGTGCCAGCCGGACTAGCGGGACCACAGATACGCAGTATTTT. It yields the protein CASRTSGTTDTQYF.

The chain combines TRBV11-2 with TRBJ2-7, with 14 nucleotides matching TRBD2. The CDR3 is 17 residues long. The V gene's germline CDR1 is SGHAT and CDR2 FQNNGV. The V gene end was trimmed by 6 bases and the J gene end by 9 bases; junction bases not matched to a gene: 16. The CDR3, as DNA: TGTGCCAGCAGGAGGACTAGCGGGAGGCCAAATGAAAGGGTGCAGTACTTC. Protein product: CASRRTSGRPNERVQYF.

The rearrangement links TRBV10-3 to TRBJ2-6; D might be TRBD1 (6 bases). The CDR3 extends over 16 amino acids. The germline V gene encodes CDR1 ENHRY and CDR2 SYGVKD. Trimming removed 8 bases from V and 0 bases from J, with 14 bases in between. The CDR3 loop reads CAILRDNPSGANVLTF. The CDR3 DNA follows: TGTGCCATCCTCCGGGACAATCCCTCTGGGGCCAACGTCCTGACTTTC.

The sample holds a few counts of this clonotype. The rearrangement uses TRBV5-1 and TRBJ2-2; D unclear. Between the trimmed V and J ends, which lost 0 bases and 7 bases, there was a span of 10 bases. The CDR3 is made up of 14 amino acids. Germline-derived CDR1 and CDR2 are SGHRS and YFSETQ. This chain's CDR3 is CASSLGSGSGELFF. The CDR3 DNA reads as TGCGCCAGCAGCTTGGGGTCCGGCAGCGGGGAGCTGTTTTTT.

This clonotype showed up just a few times. The chain joins TRBV20-1 to TRBJ2-7, with 11 bases aligning to TRBD1. This CDR3 spans 15 amino acids. V was pared by 5 bases and J by 1 base, with 7 bases of the junction left unmatched. CDR1 and CDR2 from the germline V gene are DFQATT and SNEGSKA (reference sequence). The CDR3 reads CSARGTGGPSYEQYF. In DNA, the CDR3 is TGCAGTGCTCGAGGGACAGGGGGACCATCCTACGAGCAGTACTTC.

This clonotype was found many times. The rearrangement joins TRBV7-2 to TRBJ2-2; the match to TRBD2 covers 13 bases. The CDR3 runs 19 residues. The V segment lost 2 bases and the J segment 1 base; nucleotides outside the gene matches: 7. CDR1 is SGHTA and CDR2 is FQGNSA in the germline V gene. CDR3 nucleotides: TGTGCCAGCAGCTTAAGGACTAGCGGGAGTACCGGGAACACCGGGGAGCTGTTTTTT. This codes for CASSLRTSGSTGNTGELFF.

This clonotype was found a few times. V gene TRBV6-2 or TRBV6-3 combines with J gene TRBJ2-1; TRBD2 matches 10 bases. CDR1 is MNHEY, CDR2 SVGEGT, per germline. This CDR3 has 16 residues. J was trimmed by 3 bases and V by 5 bases; bases with no gene match: 7. CDR3 nucleotide sequence: TGTGCCAGCAGTCCATTAGCGGGAGGCTTCTACAATGAGCAGTTCTTC. Translated: CASSPLAGGFYNEQFF.

The table lists this clonotype with many counts. This sequence joins TRBV20-1 and TRBJ2-7, with 7 bases fitting TRBD2. Per germline, CDR1 DFQATT and CDR2 SNEGSKA (reference sequence). This CDR3 is 13 amino acids long. Unmatched junction bases numbered 8, after V lost 6 bases and J lost 3 bases. Here the CDR3 DNA reads TGCAGTGCCCCAAGGGGCGGGAGCTACGAGCAGTACTTC. Residues: CSAPRGGSYEQYF.

This clonotype was seen only a few times. The J gene is TRBJ2-7, the V gene TRBV15; the D gene could be TRBD1 or TRBD2 (5 bases each). The V and J ends lost 0 bases and 5 bases respectively, with 23 bases between them. This CDR3 contains 18 residues. CDR1 is LNHNV, CDR2 YYDKDF, per germline (reference sequence). The DNA of the CDR3 is TGTGCCACCAGCAGAGAGGCACTTGGGACCCGACTTCCAAACGAGCAGTACTTC. It encodes CATSREALGTRLPNEQYF.

The chain employs TRBV20-1 and TRBJ2-7; 12 nucleotides match TRBD2. V was clipped by 1 base and J by 6 bases; unmatched bases: 4. CDR3 length: 14 amino acids. Germline lookup yields CDR1 DFQATT and CDR2 SNEGSKA (reference sequence). CDR3 sequence reads: CSARVTSGRSEQYF. CDR3 nucleotide sequence: TGCAGTGCTAGAGTGACTAGCGGGAGAAGCGAGCAGTACTTC.

The chain recombines TRBV20-1 with TRBJ2-2; 15 nucleotides match TRBD2. Looked up from germline, CDR1 is DFQATT and CDR2 is SNEGSKA (reference sequence). J gave up 2 bases and V 2 bases, and 6 bases lay outside the gene matches. The CDR3 length is 18 residues. The CDR3 DNA sequence: TGCAGTGCTAGACCGGGACTAGCGGGAGGAACTAACACCGGGGAGCTGTTTTTT. Translating it yields CSARPGLAGGTNTGELFF.

In this sample, this clonotype turned up many times. This rearrangement joins TRBV20-1 to TRBJ2-1; 10 positions agree with TRBD2. The CDR3 runs 14 residues. Trimming at V came to 5 bases and at J to 6 bases, leaving 7 bases not matched to a gene. Germline V gene sequence: CDR1 DFQATT, CDR2 SNEGSKA (reference sequence). CDR3: CSAARVAGGNEQFF. The DNA for the CDR3 is TGCAGTGCTGCCCGGGTAGCGGGAGGCAATGAGCAGTTCTTC.

This clonotype was observed at least ten times. This chain links TRBV27 with TRBJ2-4; D perhaps matches TRBD2 (6 bases). This CDR3 is built from 16 residues. V was clipped by 6 bases and J by 3 bases, with 18 bases between them. The germline V gene has CDR1 MNHEY and CDR2 SMNVEV (reference sequence). In nucleotides, the CDR3 is TGTGCCAGCAGCCCAATCCCTAGCGCCTACAAAAACATTCAGTACTTC. Translated: CASSPIPSAYKNIQYF.

This clonotype was seen a few times. The genes are TRBV25-1 and TRBJ2-5; no reliable D call. Germline V gene data show CDR1 as MGHDK and CDR2 as SYGVNS. This CDR3 comprises 20 residues. V shed 2 bases and J shed 3 bases, with 28 bases lying between them. The CDR3 nucleotides are TGTGCCAGCAGTGAAGGGGTCAGGCGGTATTCTCGGACGAGAGAAGAGACCCAGTACTTC. It codes for CASSEGVRRYSRTREETQYF.

The V call is TRBV5-1, the J call TRBJ2-1, with D perhaps TRBD1 or TRBD2 (6 bases each). The germline gives CDR1 SGHRS, CDR2 YFSETQ. Between the trimmed V and J ends, which lost 0 bases and 7 bases, there was a span of 11 bases. The CDR3 covers 14 residues. DNA for the CDR3: TGCGCCAGCAGCTTGGCTCGGGGGCAGAATGAGCAGTTCTTC. Translation: CASSLARGQNEQFF. The variable domain in full, with the rest retrieved from reference TRBV5-1 and TRBJ2-1, is KAGVTQTPRYLIKTRGQQVTLSCSPISGHRSVSWYQQTPGQGLQFLFEYFSETQRNKGNFPGRFSGRQFSNSRSEMNVSTLELGDSALYLCASSLARGQNEQFFGPGTRLTVL.

The chain links TRBV30 to TRBJ2-7; TRBD1 agrees at 9 bases. Germline V gene lookup returns CDR1 GTSNPN and CDR2 SVGIG (reference sequence). The ends lost 3 bases at V and 0 bases at J; junction bases unmatched: 12. This CDR3 has 17 residues. CDR3 loop: CAWSVPGQGRGSYEQYF. DNA of the CDR3: TGTGCCTGGAGCGTCCCGGGACAGGGAAGGGGCTCCTACGAGCAGTACTTC.

The V call is TRBV3-1, the J call TRBJ2-2; TRBD2 agrees at 13 bases. Looked up from germline, CDR1 is LGHDT and CDR2 is YNNKEL (reference sequence). The length of the CDR3 is 16 residues. J gave up 8 bases and V 3 bases, and 6 bases lay outside the gene matches. The CDR3 reads CASSHRTSGSSGELFF. The CDR3, as DNA: TGTGCCAGCAGCCACCGGACTAGCGGGAGTTCGGGGGAGCTGTTTTTT.

The V call is TRBV6-2 or TRBV6-3, the J call TRBJ2-1; D uncertain. CDR1 and CDR2 (germline): MNHEY, SVGEGT. The V end lost 2 bases, the J end lost 9 bases, and 14 bases lay between the germline ends. The CDR3 is 14 residues long. The CDR3 reads CASSYEMASFEQFF. CDR3 nucleotide sequence: TGTGCCAGCAGTTACGAAATGGCGTCGTTTGAGCAGTTCTTC.

This sequence joins TRBV30 and TRBJ2-3, with 15 bases matching TRBD2. In germline, CDR1 is GTSNPN, CDR2 SVGIG (reference sequence). This CDR3 contains 19 residues. J was trimmed by 7 bases and V by 0 bases; bases with no gene match: 14. CDR3 protein: CAWSVPLGTSGRLLYTQYF. The CDR3 nucleotides are TGTGCCTGGAGTGTACCCCTAGGGACTAGCGGGAGGTTGCTATATACGCAGTATTTT.

A few counts support this clonotype. This chain joins TRBV20-1 and TRBJ1-4, with D perhaps TRBD1 (5 bases). V gave up 0 bases and J gave up 8 bases, with 16 bases separating them. Germline V CDR1 and CDR2: DFQATT, SNEGSKA (reference sequence). CDR3 length: 15 residues. CDR3 DNA: TGCAGTGCTAGAGATAAGGGAGTTTGGGGCGAAAAACTGTTTTTT. It is translated as CSARDKGVWGEKLFF.

This clonotype was observed many times. This chain links TRBV6-5 with TRBJ1-4; possibly TRBD1 for D (6 bases). CDR1 and CDR2 (germline): MNHEY, SVGAGI. The CDR3 is 15 amino acids. V was cut by 6 bases and J by 4 bases, with 15 bases left in between. CDR3: CASRSRGGVNEKLFF. CDR3 DNA sequence: TGTGCCAGCAGAAGTCGAGGGGGGGTTAATGAAAAACTGTTTTTT.

This clonotype has ten or more counts. V usage is TRBV18 and J usage is TRBJ2-1; no firm D call. Trimming removed 5 bases at V and 0 bases at J, with 14 bases between. Germline V gives CDR1 KGHSH, CDR2 LQKENI. This CDR3 comprises 16 residues. For the CDR3, the DNA is TGTGCCAGCTCAAGGCTTCTTCCTAGCTCCTACAATGAGCAGTTCTTC. Its translation: CASSRLLPSSYNEQFF.

Many counts were recorded for this clonotype. This sequence joins TRBV10-3 and TRBJ2-1; 7 bases are shared with TRBD1. J gave up 8 bases and V 6 bases, and 1 base lay outside the gene matches. CDR1 ENHRY and CDR2 SYGVKD come from the germline V gene. The CDR3 covers 11 residues. CDR3 amino acids: CAIRGGDEQFF. The CDR3 DNA reads TGTGCCATCAGAGGGGGCGATGAGCAGTTCTTC.

The rearrangement uses TRBV3-1 and TRBJ1-2; no reliable D call. Germline-derived CDR1 and CDR2 are LGHDT and YNNKEL (reference sequence). The CDR3 loop spans 16 amino acids. V was trimmed by 3 bases and J by 0 bases, leaving 14 bases between them. The CDR3 loop reads CASSHLEPESNYGYTF. Written as DNA, the CDR3 is TGTGCCAGCAGCCATCTAGAACCAGAATCTAACTATGGCTACACCTTC. Drawing the rest from reference TRBV3-1 and TRBJ1-2, the complete variable domain is DTAVSQTPKYLVTQMGNDKSIKCEQNLGHDTMYWYKQDSKKFLKIMFSYNNKELIINETVPNRFSPKSPDKAHLNLHINSLELGDSAVYFCASSHLEPESNYGYTFGSGTRLTVV.

This clonotype was seen repeatedly, ten times or more. The chain couples TRBV7-8 to TRBJ2-1; D possibly corresponds to TRBD2 (6 bases). This CDR3 contains 13 residues. Deletions cut 8 bases from V and 9 bases from J, with 17 bases between. Germline values: CDR1 SGHVS, CDR2 FQNEAQ. The CDR3 DNA follows: TGTGCCAGCTCGTTTACCTTTAGCGGTGAGCAGTTCTTC. Its protein is CASSFTFSGEQFF.

This sequence joins TRBV4-2 and TRBJ2-1; 7 nucleotides match TRBD1. The junction had 8 bases not matched to a gene; V was cut back by 4 bases and J by 5 bases. This CDR3 is built from 15 residues. Germline values: CDR1 LGHNA, CDR2 YNFKEQ. The CDR3 loop reads CASSPFSTGNNEQFF. The DNA for the CDR3 is TGTGCCAGCAGCCCCTTCTCGACAGGGAACAATGAGCAGTTCTTC.

This chain joins TRBV29-1 and TRBJ2-1; 9 positions agree with TRBD2. The V and J ends lost 7 bases and 7 bases, in that order; junction bases with no gene match: 17. This CDR3 is 16 amino acids long. From germline, CDR1 is SQVTM and CDR2 ANQGSEA. CDR3 coding DNA: TGCAGCGCTCCCGGGACCTTAGCGGGAGTGGGAAATGAGCAGTTCTTC. It codes for CSAPGTLAGVGNEQFF.

This clonotype was counted ten times or more. The chain links TRBV5-1 to TRBJ1-2; weak D call: TRBD1 (5 bases). The CDR3 is made up of 14 amino acids. The ends were cut back, 5 bases at V and 10 bases at J, with 21 bases in the middle. Germline CDR1 reads SGHRS; CDR2 reads YFSETQ. CDR3 coding DNA: TGCGCCAGCAGTATTTCCGGGACTCCGGGGGACTACACCTTC. Translating it yields CASSISGTPGDYTF.

This clonotype was seen repeatedly, ten times or more. J is TRBJ1-4 and V is TRBV5-1; a possible D gene is TRBD1 (6 bases). V shed 4 bases and J shed 3 bases, with 10 bases lying between them. CDR1 is SGHRS, CDR2 YFSETQ, per germline. The CDR3 length is 14 residues. Here the CDR3 DNA reads TGCGCCAGCAGCCTCGGACAGTCTAATGAAAAACTGTTTTTT. It translates to CASSLGQSNEKLFF.

The chain employs TRBV20-1 and TRBJ1-2; D is ambiguous. Germline V gene lookup returns CDR1 DFQATT and CDR2 SNEGSKA (reference sequence). The CDR3 spans 11 residues. V gave up 3 bases and J gave up 10 bases, with 12 bases separating them. CDR3 coding DNA: TGCAGTGCTAGTTCCGCGAAGGACTACACCTTC. Translated: CSASSAKDYTF.

The CDR3: CASSSRGGTSYEQYF. For the CDR3, the DNA is TGTGCCAGCAGTTCTCGTGGAGGAACCTCCTACGAGCAGTACTTC. The chain carries TRBV27 and TRBJ2-7, with D tentatively TRBD2 (5 bases). Germline loops: CDR1 MNHEY, CDR2 SMNVEV (reference sequence). The CDR3 contains 15 residues. Between the trimmed V and J ends, which lost 4 bases and 0 bases, there was a span of 13 bases.